The 8 T cell receptor beta chains listed next were all sequenced from one sample in a study of multiple sclerosis patients with progressive multifocal leukoencephalopathy. Libraries were prepared by immunoSEQ multiplex PCR; TCRdb keeps only in-frame clonotypes and omits some of them. The sample shows approximately 30,000 clones, around 91% of them seen only once. Described time point: roughly 12 months of natalizumab therapy. The input for sequencing was PBMCs, taken from a patient treated with natalizumab. All receptors derive from a human donor with multiple sclerosis.

This rearrangement joins TRBV6-1 to TRBJ1-3; 7 nucleotides align to TRBD1. V trimming: 0 bases; J trimming: 5 bases; junction bases outside the gene matches: 7. The CDR3 has 16 residues. Per germline, CDR1 MNHNS and CDR2 SASEGT. This CDR3 is CASSEAGWDRRNTIYF. CDR3 DNA sequence: TGTGCCAGCAGTGAAGCAGGGTGGGACAGAAGAAACACCATATATTTT.

This chain joins TRBV30 and TRBJ1-2; 8 bases match TRBD1. CDR1 is GTSNPN and CDR2 is SVGIG in the germline V gene (reference sequence). Trimming removed 2 bases from V and 5 bases from J; junction bases left unmatched: 10. The CDR3 runs 15 residues. CDR3: CAWSTIKTGAYGYTF. CDR3 nucleotide sequence: TGTGCCTGGAGTACCATTAAGACAGGGGCATATGGCTACACCTTC.

The rearrangement joins TRBV6-4 to TRBJ2-3; D unresolved. Germline CDR1 and CDR2: MRHNA and SNTAGT. The CDR3 runs to 15 residues. V lost 0 bases and J lost 2, with 9 bases in between. CDR3 bases: TGTGCCAGCAGTGACTCGCCTACGGCCACAGATACGCAGTATTTT. Protein: CASSDSPTATDTQYF.

The gene calls are TRBV5-1 and TRBJ2-2, with D possibly TRBD1 on 5 matching bases. Between the trimmed V and J ends, which lost 1 base and 0 bases, there was a span of 7 bases. The CDR3 contains 15 residues. CDR1 SGHRS and CDR2 YFSETQ come from the germline V gene. The CDR3 here is CASSLKTANTGELFF. CDR3 DNA: TGCGCCAGCAGCTTGAAGACAGCGAACACCGGGGAGCTGTTTTTT.

This clone appeared a single time. The chain carries TRBV18 and TRBJ1-2; TRBD1 is a possible D gene (5 bases). With 1 base removed from V and 0 bases from J, the gap between germline ends came to 9 bases. The CDR3 is 15 amino acids. Germline-derived CDR1 and CDR2 are KGHSH and LQKENI. CDR3 sequence (DNA): TGTGCCAGCTCACCACTGATGGGACCTAACTATGGCTACACCTTC. This gives the protein CASSPLMGPNYGYTF.

In this sample, this clone turned up once. As the CDR3 is not closed by the conserved phenylalanine or tryptophan, this likely results from a read error. The V and J genes are TRBV2 and TRBJ1-5, with TRBD1 matching over 8 bases. Unmatched junction bases numbered 13, after V lost 6 bases and J lost 0 bases. Looked up from germline, CDR1 is SNHLY and CDR2 is FYNNEI. CDR3 length equals 18 residues. CDR3 nucleotide sequence: TGTGCCAGCAGCGCTACACTGACAGGGGACTCTAGCAATCAGCCCCAGCATTCT. It yields the protein CASSATLTGDSSNQPQHS.

This chain uses TRBV11-2 with TRBJ1-3; no definite D call. Germline CDR1 SGHAT, CDR2 FQNNGV. The CDR3 runs to 12 residues. Between the trimmed V and J ends, which lost 3 bases and 10 bases, there was a span of 10 bases. The CDR3 DNA is TGTGCCAGCAGCTTTGCGAGTGGGACCATATATTTT. This codes for CASSFASGTIYF.

The V call is TRBV5-1, the J call TRBJ2-6, with 10 positions matching TRBD2. CDR1 is SGHRS and CDR2 is YFSETQ in the germline V gene. Trimming at V came to 4 bases and at J to 0 bases, leaving 10 bases not matched to a gene. The CDR3 totals 19 residues. The CDR3 loop is CASSPPVAGGGSGANVLTF. The CDR3 DNA sequence: TGCGCCAGCAGCCCGCCCGTAGCGGGGGGTGGCTCTGGGGCCAACGTCCTGACTTTC.